This T cell receptor beta chain was sequenced during a study of T cell changes during pregnancy in multiple sclerosis. Measured with immunoSEQ multiplex PCR; TCRdb has only the in-frame clones, and not every one. This sample carries approximately 44,000 clones, 80% to 95% of them seen once, and the ten largest clones take around 0.5%. This CDR3 is built from 13 residues. CDR1 is GTSNPN and CDR2 is SVGIG in the germline V gene (reference sequence). V gave up 2 bases and J gave up 5 bases, with 9 bases separating them. The material was CD4+ T cells from peripheral blood mononuclear cells, obtained in the second trimester of pregnancy. The chain recombines TRBV30 with TRBJ1-4; perhaps TRBD1 as D (5 bases). The TCR sequence derives from a female donor in good health, enrolled as a control in a pregnancy study. The CDR3 DNA reads as TGTGCCTGGAGTACAGGAAAAAATGAAAAACTGTTTTTT. This translates into CAWSTGKNEKLFF. Using reference TRBV30 and TRBJ1-4 for the parts outside the CDR3, the full variable domain is SQTIHQWPATLVQPVGSPLSLECTVEGTSNPNLYWYRQAAGRGLQLLFYSVGIGQISSEVPQNLSASRPQDRQFILSSKKLLLSDSGFYLCAWSTGKNEKLFFGSGTQLSVL.